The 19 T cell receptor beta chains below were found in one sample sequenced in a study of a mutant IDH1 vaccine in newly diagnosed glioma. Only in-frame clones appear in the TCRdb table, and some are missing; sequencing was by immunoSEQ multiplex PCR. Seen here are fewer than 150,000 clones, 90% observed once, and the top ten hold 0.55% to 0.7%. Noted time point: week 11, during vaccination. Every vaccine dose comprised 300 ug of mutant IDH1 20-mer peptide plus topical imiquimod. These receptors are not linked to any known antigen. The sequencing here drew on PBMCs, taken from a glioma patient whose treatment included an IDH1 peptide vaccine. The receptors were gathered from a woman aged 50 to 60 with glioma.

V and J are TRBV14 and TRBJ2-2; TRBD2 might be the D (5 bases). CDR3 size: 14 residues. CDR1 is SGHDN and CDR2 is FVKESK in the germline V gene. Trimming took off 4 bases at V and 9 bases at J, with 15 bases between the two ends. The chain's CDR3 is CASSLGGPTRELFF. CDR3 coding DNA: TGTGCCAGCAGCCTCGGAGGCCCGACCCGGGAGCTGTTTTTT.

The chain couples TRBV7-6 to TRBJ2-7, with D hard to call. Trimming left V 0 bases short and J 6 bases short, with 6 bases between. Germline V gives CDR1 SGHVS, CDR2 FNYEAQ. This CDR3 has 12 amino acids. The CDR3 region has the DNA TGTGCCAGCAGCTTAGCTGGTTCCGAGCAGTACTTC. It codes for CASSLAGSEQYF.

This chain's CDR3 is CASSQSRVISYEQYF. The CDR3, as DNA: TGTGCCAGCAGCCAATCTCGGGTGATCTCCTACGAGCAGTACTTC. V usage is TRBV5-4 and J usage is TRBJ2-7; D remains unclear. In germline, CDR1 is SGHNT, CDR2 YYREEE (reference sequence). V lost 4 bases, J lost 0 bases, and 14 bases lay in between. The CDR3 loop spans 15 amino acids.

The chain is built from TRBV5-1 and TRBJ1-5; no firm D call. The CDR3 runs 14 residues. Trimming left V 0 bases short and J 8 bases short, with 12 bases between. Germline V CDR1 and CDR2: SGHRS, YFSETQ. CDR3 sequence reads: CASSLGEGVKPQHF. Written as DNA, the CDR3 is TGCGCCAGCAGCTTGGGCGAGGGTGTGAAGCCCCAGCATTTT.

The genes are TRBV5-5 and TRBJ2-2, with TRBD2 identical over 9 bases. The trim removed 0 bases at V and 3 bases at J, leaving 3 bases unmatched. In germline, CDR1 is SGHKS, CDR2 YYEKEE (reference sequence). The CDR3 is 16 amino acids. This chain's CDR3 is CASSLGLAEYTGELFF. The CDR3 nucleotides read TGTGCCAGCAGCTTGGGACTAGCGGAGTACACCGGGGAGCTGTTTTTT.

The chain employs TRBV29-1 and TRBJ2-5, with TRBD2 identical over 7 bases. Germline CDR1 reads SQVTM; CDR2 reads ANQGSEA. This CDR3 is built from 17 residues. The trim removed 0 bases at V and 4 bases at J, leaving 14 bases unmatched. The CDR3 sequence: CSVEETGSGGKGETQYF. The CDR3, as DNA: TGCAGCGTTGAAGAAACAGGATCGGGGGGAAAAGGAGAGACCCAGTACTTC.

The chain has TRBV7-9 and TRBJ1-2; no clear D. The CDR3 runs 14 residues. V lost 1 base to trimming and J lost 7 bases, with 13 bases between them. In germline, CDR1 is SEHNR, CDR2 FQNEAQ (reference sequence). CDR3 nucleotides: TGTGCCAGCAGCTTAGTCCGGGGTCCCCCTGGCTACACCTTC. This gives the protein CASSLVRGPPGYTF.

For the CDR3, the DNA is TGTGCCAGTAAACCCCGGGGTTCCGGGGGCAATTATAACACCGGGGAGCTGTTTTTT. Translating it yields CASKPRGSGGNYNTGELFF. The chain carries TRBV19 and TRBJ2-2, with D possibly called TRBD1 or TRBD2 (6 bases each). The CDR3 is made up of 19 amino acids. The germline V gene has CDR1 LNHDA and CDR2 SQIVND (reference sequence). V was clipped by 7 bases and J by 2 bases, with 26 bases between them.

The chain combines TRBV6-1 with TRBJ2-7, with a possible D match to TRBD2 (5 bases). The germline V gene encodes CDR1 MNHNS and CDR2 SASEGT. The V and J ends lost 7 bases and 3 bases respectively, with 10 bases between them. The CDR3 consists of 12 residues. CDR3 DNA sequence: TGTGCCAGCAAGGGAGAGATCTACGAGCAGTACTTC. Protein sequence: CASKGEIYEQYF.

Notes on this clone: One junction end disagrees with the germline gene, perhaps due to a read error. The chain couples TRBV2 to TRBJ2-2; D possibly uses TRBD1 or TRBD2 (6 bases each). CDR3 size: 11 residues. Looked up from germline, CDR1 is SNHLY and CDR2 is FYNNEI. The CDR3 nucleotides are TGTGCCACCCGAGGAGAGGGGGGGCTGTTTTTT. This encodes CATRGEGGLFF. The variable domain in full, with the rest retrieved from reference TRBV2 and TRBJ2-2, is EPEVTQTPSHQVTQMGQEVILRCVPISNHLYFYWYRQILGQKVEFLVSFYNNEISEKSEIFDDQFSVERPDGSNFTLKIRSTKLEDSAMYFCATRGEGGLFFGEGSRLTVL.

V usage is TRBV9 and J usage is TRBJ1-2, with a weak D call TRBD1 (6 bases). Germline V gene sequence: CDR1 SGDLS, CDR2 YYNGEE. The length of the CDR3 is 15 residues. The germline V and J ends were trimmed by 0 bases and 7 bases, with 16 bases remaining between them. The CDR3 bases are TGTGCCAGCAGCGTAGATCTTAGGGGGGGCGCTGGCTACACCTTC. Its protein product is CASSVDLRGGAGYTF.

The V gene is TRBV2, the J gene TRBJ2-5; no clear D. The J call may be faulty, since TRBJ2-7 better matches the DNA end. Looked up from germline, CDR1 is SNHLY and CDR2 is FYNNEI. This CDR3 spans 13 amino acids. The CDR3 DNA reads TGTGCCAGCAGTGTGTTCCGGACCTACGAGCAGTACTTC. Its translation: CASSVFRTYEQYF.

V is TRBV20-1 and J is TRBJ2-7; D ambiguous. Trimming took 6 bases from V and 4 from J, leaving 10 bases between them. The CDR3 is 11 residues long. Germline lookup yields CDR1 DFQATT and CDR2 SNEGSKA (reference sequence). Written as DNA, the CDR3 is TGCAGTGCGCGGCAGGAGTACGAGCAGTACTTC. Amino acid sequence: CSARQEYEQYF.

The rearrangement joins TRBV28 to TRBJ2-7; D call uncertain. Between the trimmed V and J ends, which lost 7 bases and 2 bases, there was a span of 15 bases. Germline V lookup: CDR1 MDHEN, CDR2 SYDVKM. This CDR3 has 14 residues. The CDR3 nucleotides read TGTGCCAGCATCCATAGGACGGGCGCCTACGAGCAGTACTTC. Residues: CASIHRTGAYEQYF.

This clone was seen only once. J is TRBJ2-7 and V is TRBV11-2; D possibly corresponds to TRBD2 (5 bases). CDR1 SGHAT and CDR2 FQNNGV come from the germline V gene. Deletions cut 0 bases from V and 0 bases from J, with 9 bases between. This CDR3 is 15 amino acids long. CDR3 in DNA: TGTGCCAGCAGCTTAGATCCGGGAAGCTCCTACGAGCAGTACTTC. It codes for CASSLDPGSSYEQYF.

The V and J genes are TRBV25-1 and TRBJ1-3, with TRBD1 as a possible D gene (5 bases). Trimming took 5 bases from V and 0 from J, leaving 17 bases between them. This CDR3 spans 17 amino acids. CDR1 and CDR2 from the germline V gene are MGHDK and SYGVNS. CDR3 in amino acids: CASSRAWSRDSGNTIYF. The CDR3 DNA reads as TGTGCCAGCAGTAGGGCTTGGTCCAGGGACTCTGGAAACACCATATATTTT.

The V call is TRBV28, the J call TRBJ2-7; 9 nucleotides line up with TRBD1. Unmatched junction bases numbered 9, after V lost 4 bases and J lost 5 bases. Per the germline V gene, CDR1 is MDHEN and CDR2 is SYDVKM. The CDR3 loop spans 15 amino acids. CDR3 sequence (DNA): TGTGCCAGCAGTTCGGTAGGGACAGGGACCCACGAGCAGTACTTC. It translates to CASSSVGTGTHEQYF.

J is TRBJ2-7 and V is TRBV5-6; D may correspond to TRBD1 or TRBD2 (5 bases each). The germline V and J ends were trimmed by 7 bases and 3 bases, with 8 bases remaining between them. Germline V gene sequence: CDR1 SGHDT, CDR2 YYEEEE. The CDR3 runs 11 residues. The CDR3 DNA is TGTGCCAGCCGGGACGGCTACGAGCAGTACTTC. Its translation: CASRDGYEQYF.

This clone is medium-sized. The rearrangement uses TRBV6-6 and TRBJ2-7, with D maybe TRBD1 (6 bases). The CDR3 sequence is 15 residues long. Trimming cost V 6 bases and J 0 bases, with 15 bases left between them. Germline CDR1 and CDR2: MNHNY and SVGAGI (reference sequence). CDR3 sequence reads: CASSEGHLGSYEQYF. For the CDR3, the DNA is TGTGCCAGCAGCGAGGGACACCTAGGCTCCTACGAGCAGTACTTC.